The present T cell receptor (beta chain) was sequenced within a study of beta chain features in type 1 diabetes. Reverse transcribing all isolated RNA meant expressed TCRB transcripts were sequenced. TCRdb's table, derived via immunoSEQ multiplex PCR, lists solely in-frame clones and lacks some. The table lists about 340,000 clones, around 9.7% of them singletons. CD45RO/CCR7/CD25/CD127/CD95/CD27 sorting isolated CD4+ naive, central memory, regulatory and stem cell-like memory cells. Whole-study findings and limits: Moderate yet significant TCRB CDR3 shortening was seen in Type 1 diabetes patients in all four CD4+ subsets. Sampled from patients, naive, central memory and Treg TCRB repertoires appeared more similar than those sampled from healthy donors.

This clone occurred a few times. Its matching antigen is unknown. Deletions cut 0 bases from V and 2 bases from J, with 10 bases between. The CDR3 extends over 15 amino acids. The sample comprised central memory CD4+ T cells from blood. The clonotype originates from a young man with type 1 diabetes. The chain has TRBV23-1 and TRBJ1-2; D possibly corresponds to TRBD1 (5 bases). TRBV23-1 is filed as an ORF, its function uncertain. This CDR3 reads CASSQSGRANYGYTF. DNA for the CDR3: TGCGCCAGCAGTCAATCTGGCAGGGCGAACTATGGCTACACCTTC.